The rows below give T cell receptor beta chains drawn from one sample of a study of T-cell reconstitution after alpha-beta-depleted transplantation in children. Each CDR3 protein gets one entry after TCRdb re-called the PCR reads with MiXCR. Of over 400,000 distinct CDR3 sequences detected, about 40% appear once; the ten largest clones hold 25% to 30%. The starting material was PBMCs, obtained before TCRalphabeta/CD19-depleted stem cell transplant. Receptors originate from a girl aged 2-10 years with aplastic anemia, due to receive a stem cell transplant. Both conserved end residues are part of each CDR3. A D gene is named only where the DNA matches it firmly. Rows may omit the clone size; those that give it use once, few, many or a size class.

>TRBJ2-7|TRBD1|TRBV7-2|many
TGTGCCAGCAGCCTCGGGACAGGCCTCTCCTACGAGCAGTACTTC
CASSLGTGLSYEQYF
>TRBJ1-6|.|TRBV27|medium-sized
TGTGCCAGCCGACGAGGAACAGACCTTTCACCCCTCCACTTT
CASRRGTDLSPLHF
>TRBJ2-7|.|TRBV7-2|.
TGTGCCAGCAGCTTAGTATGGGGGGACACGTCCTACGAGCAGTACTTC
CASSLVWGDTSYEQYF
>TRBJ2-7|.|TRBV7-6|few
TGTGCCAGCAGCTTAGTTAACTACGAGCAGTACTTC
CASSLVNYEQYF
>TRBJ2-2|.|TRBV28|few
TGTGCCACCCGACGGGGGAACACCGGGGAGCTGTTTTTT
CATRRGNTGELFF
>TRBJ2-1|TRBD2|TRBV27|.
TGTGCCAGCAGTCCACTTCGGGGGACTAGCGGGAGTATCGTCAATGAGCAGTTCTTC
CASSPLRGTSGSIVNEQFF
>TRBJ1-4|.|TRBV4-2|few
TGTGCCAGCAGCCCTGCGGGATTAGTGCGTGGTACTAATGAAAAACTGTTTTTT
CASSPAGLVRGTNEKLFF
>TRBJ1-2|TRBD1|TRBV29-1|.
TGCAGCGCGGGACAGTCCGATGGCTACACCTTC
CSAGQSDGYTF
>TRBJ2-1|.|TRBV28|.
TGTGCCAGCAGTTTTGCGGGTTGGGACAATGAGCAGTTCTTC
CASSFAGWDNEQFF
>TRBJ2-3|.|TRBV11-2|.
TGTGCCAGCAGCCTAACCCCCCAGGGTACGACGCAGTATTTT
CASSLTPQGTTQYF
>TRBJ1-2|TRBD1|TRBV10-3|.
TGTGCCATCAGTGTGGGGACAGGGACGAACTATGGCTACACCTTC
CAISVGTGTNYGYTF
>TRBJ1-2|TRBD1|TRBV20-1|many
TGCAGTGCTACCCCCCCAACGTTGCCGGACAGGGCAAAGGACTATGGCTACACCTTC
CSATPPTLPDRAKDYGYTF
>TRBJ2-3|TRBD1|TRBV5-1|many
TGCGCCAGCAGCCTCGGACAGGGGGCGGTTCGGTACACAGATACGCAGTATTTT
CASSLGQGAVRYTDTQYF
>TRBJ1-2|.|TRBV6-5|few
TGTGCCAGCAGTTACTCGAAAGCCGGGGATGGCTACACCTTC
CASSYSKAGDGYTF
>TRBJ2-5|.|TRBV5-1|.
TGCGCCAGCAGCTCGAAAATCCCGCTTAGGACGACGGAGACCCAGTACTTC
CASSSKIPLRTTETQYF
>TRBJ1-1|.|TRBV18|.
TGTGCCAGCTCACCAACCGACACTGAAGCTTTCTTT
CASSPTDTEAFF
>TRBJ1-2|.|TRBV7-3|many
TGTGCCAGCAGCTTAAGAGGGGGCTATGGCTACACCTTC
CASSLRGGYGYTF